This T cell receptor (beta chain) is from a study of T cell changes during pregnancy in multiple sclerosis. Produced via immunoSEQ multiplex PCR; TCRdb's table is partial and in-frame only. Altogether about 83,000 clones are present, about 90% being singletons, with the ten largest covering roughly 3.5%. The CDR3 totals 14 residues. In germline, CDR1 is SQVTM, CDR2 ANQGSEA. Trimming took 4 bases from V and 5 from J, leaving 15 bases between them. This TCR derives from a female donor in good health, serving as a control in a pregnancy study. Some clones in this sample may be carry-over from other donors' samples. The chain recombines TRBV29-1 with TRBJ2-1; the D gene is possibly TRBD1 (5 bases). The source material was PBMCs, sampled in the first trimester of pregnancy. Here the CDR3 DNA reads TGCAGCGTTGTACCCAGGACGGACAACAATGAGCAGTTCTTC. It is translated as CSVVPRTDNNEQFF.